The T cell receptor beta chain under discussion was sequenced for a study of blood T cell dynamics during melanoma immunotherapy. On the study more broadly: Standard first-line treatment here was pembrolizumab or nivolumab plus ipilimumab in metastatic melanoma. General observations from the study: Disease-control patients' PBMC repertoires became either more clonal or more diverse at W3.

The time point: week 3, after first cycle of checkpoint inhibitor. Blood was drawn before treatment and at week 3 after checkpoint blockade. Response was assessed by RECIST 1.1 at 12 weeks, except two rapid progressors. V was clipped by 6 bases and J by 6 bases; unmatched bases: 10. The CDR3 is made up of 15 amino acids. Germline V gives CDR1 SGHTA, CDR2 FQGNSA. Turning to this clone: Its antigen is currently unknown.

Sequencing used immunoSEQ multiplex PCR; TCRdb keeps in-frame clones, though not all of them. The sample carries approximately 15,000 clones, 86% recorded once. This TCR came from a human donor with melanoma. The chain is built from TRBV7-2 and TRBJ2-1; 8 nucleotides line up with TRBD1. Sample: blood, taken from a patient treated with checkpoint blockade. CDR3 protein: CASSSGTGSINEQFF. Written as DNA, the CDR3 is TGTGCCAGCAGTTCCGGGACAGGCTCCATCAATGAGCAGTTCTTC.